Below are 16 T cell receptor beta chains sequenced from a single sample in a study of blood T cell repertoires in COVID-19. TCRdb's table, derived via immunoSEQ multiplex PCR, lists solely in-frame clones and lacks some. Among around 430,000 clones listed, 87% were seen once. Sequenced sample: PBMCs or T cells enriched from blood (not recorded which). The receptors were sampled from a woman between 50 and 59 years old who had recovered from COVID-19.

J is TRBJ2-5 and V is TRBV19; 7 nucleotides line up with TRBD1. V dropped 6 bases and J dropped 3; count of bases not matched to a gene: 4. Germline CDR1 LNHDA, CDR2 SQIVND (reference sequence). This CDR3 has 13 amino acids. Written as DNA, the CDR3 is TGTGCCAGTAGAAACAGGGGAGAAGAGACCCAGTACTTC. It translates to CASRNRGEETQYF.

The J gene is TRBJ2-2, the V gene TRBV7-9, with D possibly being TRBD1 (7 bases). V was pared by 5 bases and J by 1 base, with 14 bases between. The length of the CDR3 is 16 residues. Germline V gene sequence: CDR1 SEHNR, CDR2 FQNEAQ (reference sequence). CDR3 in amino acids: CASSHAQGGNTGELFF. CDR3 DNA sequence: TGTGCCAGCAGCCACGCCCAGGGGGGGAACACCGGGGAGCTGTTTTTT.

The CDR3 reads CASSLNRVNEKLFF. The CDR3 region has the DNA TGTGCCAGCAGTTTAAACAGGGTGAATGAAAAACTGTTTTTT. The V and J genes are TRBV27 and TRBJ1-4; D may be TRBD1 (6 bases). Germline CDR1 MNHEY, CDR2 SMNVEV (reference sequence). The CDR3 length is 14 residues. V lost 2 bases to trimming and J lost 5 bases, with 9 bases between them.

The chain uses TRBV27 and TRBJ1-1; 8 positions match TRBD1. CDR1 is MNHEY, CDR2 SMNVEV, per germline (reference sequence). Trimming cost V 2 bases and J 6 bases; bases outside gene matches: 8. This CDR3 is built from 15 residues. CDR3: CASSLQGARLAEAFF. DNA of the CDR3: TGTGCCAGCAGTTTACAGGGGGCAAGGCTCGCTGAAGCTTTCTTT.

This chain joins TRBV15 and TRBJ2-7; tentative D call: TRBD1 (5 bases). Deletions cut 1 base from V and 4 bases from J, with 11 bases between. This CDR3 comprises 14 residues. The germline gives CDR1 LNHNV, CDR2 YYDKDF (reference sequence). For the CDR3, the DNA is TGTGCCACCAGCAGAGCGCAGGGTACTTACGAGCAGTACTTC. Amino acid sequence: CATSRAQGTYEQYF.

This chain uses TRBV14 with TRBJ2-2; no firm D call. CDR3 size: 15 residues. With 6 bases removed from V and 4 bases from J, the gap between germline ends came to 15 bases. The germline V gene encodes CDR1 SGHDN and CDR2 FVKESK. CDR3 loop: CASRRGTLVTGELFF. The CDR3 DNA reads as TGTGCCAGCAGGAGAGGAACTCTTGTCACCGGGGAGCTGTTTTTT.

The chain combines TRBV28 with TRBJ1-5, with D unclear. CDR3 length: 12 amino acids. Trimming cost V 5 bases and J 4 bases, with 6 bases left between them. From germline, CDR1 is MDHEN and CDR2 SYDVKM. The chain's CDR3 is CASSGPNQPQHF. In DNA form, the CDR3 reads TGTGCCAGCAGTGGCCCTAATCAGCCCCAGCATTTT.

V usage is TRBV19 and J usage is TRBJ1-5, with D possibly being TRBD1 (6 bases). Germline loops: CDR1 LNHDA, CDR2 SQIVND (reference sequence). V was shortened by 8 bases and J by 8 bases, with 16 bases between the two germline ends. This CDR3 spans 13 amino acids. The CDR3 region is CASVDEGGEPQHF. In nucleotides, the CDR3 is TGTGCCAGTGTCGACGAGGGGGGGGAGCCCCAGCATTTT.

The chain combines TRBV27 with TRBJ2-7; a weak D match, TRBD1 (5 bases). The CDR3 is 13 amino acids. V was shortened by 2 bases and J by 3 bases, with 8 bases between the two germline ends. Germline CDR1 and CDR2: MNHEY and SMNVEV (reference sequence). CDR3 region: CASSLQGNYEQYF. CDR3 nucleotide sequence: TGTGCCAGCAGTTTACAGGGTAACTACGAGCAGTACTTC.

This rearrangement joins TRBV7-2 to TRBJ2-5; no clear D. There are 14 residues in the CDR3. Germline-derived CDR1 and CDR2 are SGHTA and FQGNSA. V shed 0 bases and J shed 5 bases, with 10 bases lying between them. CDR3 nucleotide sequence: TGTGCCAGCAGCTTAGCGCTTTTGAGGGAGACCCAGTACTTC. Encoded protein: CASSLALLRETQYF.

CDR3 residues: CASSRGTLDRQETQYF. The CDR3 DNA reads TGTGCCAGCAGCCGCGGGACCTTGGACAGGCAAGAGACCCAGTACTTC. The gene calls are TRBV3-1 (or the pseudogene TRBV3-2) and TRBJ2-5; TRBD1 is a possible D gene (7 bases). The germline V gene encodes CDR1 LGHDT and CDR2 YNNKEL (reference sequence). The ends were cut back, 4 bases at V and 2 bases at J, with 17 bases in the middle. This CDR3 comprises 16 residues.

This rearrangement joins TRBV4-1 to TRBJ1-5; tentative D call: TRBD1 (5 bases). This CDR3 has 16 residues. With 0 bases removed from V and 7 bases from J, the gap between germline ends came to 16 bases. In germline, CDR1 is MGHRA, CDR2 YSYEKL. CDR3 amino acids: CASSQDARPGGQPQHF. CDR3 bases: TGCGCCAGCAGCCAAGATGCCAGACCGGGGGGACAGCCCCAGCATTTT.

The chain links TRBV9 to TRBJ2-3; D is perhaps TRBD1 (5 bases). This CDR3 contains 16 residues. V lost 1 base to trimming and J lost 0 bases, with 12 bases between them. CDR1 SGDLS and CDR2 YYNGEE come from the germline V gene. The CDR3 DNA follows: TGTGCCAGCAGCGTAATTCCGGACACGAGCACAGATACGCAGTATTTT. Residues: CASSVIPDTSTDTQYF.

This chain joins TRBV7-8 and TRBJ1-1; possibly TRBD1 for D (6 bases). Per germline, CDR1 SGHVS and CDR2 FQNEAQ. Trimming took 5 bases from V and 3 from J, leaving 10 bases between them. The CDR3 consists of 13 residues. CDR3 loop: CASSLGTHTEAFF. CDR3 DNA: TGTGCCAGCAGCCTGGGGACACACACTGAAGCTTTCTTT.

The V gene is TRBV9, the J gene TRBJ1-2, with 7 bases lining up with TRBD1. Trimming removed 0 bases from V and 7 bases from J; junction bases left unmatched: 6. CDR1 and CDR2 (germline): SGDLS, YYNGEE. The CDR3 is 14 residues long. CDR3 nucleotides: TGTGCCAGCAGCGTAGCTTCGACAGGGTTTGGCTACACCTTC. This gives the protein CASSVASTGFGYTF.

This clone was observed a few times. The chain combines TRBV3-1 (or the pseudogene TRBV3-2) with TRBJ2-1; the D is unclear. The CDR3 has 13 amino acids. Trimming removed 4 bases from V and 6 bases from J, with 10 bases in between. The V gene's germline CDR1 is LGHDT and CDR2 YNNKEL (reference sequence). The CDR3, as DNA: TGTGCCAGCAGCCCCCTAATAAGCAATGAGCAGTTCTTC. Its translation is CASSPLISNEQFF.